The 6 T cell receptor beta chains presented below share a single source sample, sequenced in a study of blood T cell repertoires in COVID-19. Here immunoSEQ multiplex PCR was the method, and the copy in TCRdb shows in-frame clones only, minus some. The table records fewer than 250,000 clones, approximately 84% of them present only once. Sequencing input: PBMCs or T cells enriched from blood (not recorded which). These receptors were obtained from a man aged 55 to 70 who had recovered from COVID-19.

The chain is built from TRBV10-3 and TRBJ2-3; perhaps TRBD2 as D (6 bases). With 5 bases removed from V and 0 bases from J, the gap between germline ends came to 9 bases. The germline V gene has CDR1 ENHRY and CDR2 SYGVKD. The CDR3 contains 14 residues. The CDR3, as DNA: TGTGCCATCAGTCCTAGCGTCAGCACAGATACGCAGTATTTT. Translating gives CAISPSVSTDTQYF.

V and J are TRBV19 and TRBJ2-1, with D possibly being TRBD2 (7 bases). The V end was cut by 3 bases, the J end by 9 bases, with 24 bases between. The CDR3 is 17 residues long. The V gene's germline CDR1 is LNHDA and CDR2 SQIVND (reference sequence). The CDR3, as DNA: TGTGCCAGTAGTATTAGGTTTGGTGGGGGGGCCTTCATTGAGCAGTTCTTC. This encodes CASSIRFGGGAFIEQFF.

The chain links TRBV11-3 to TRBJ1-3; D is uncertain. Per germline, CDR1 SGHNT and CDR2 YENEEA. This CDR3 region has 13 residues. V lost 8 bases to trimming and J lost 0 bases, with 8 bases between them. CDR3 coding DNA: TGTGCCAGCGGTAAGCGCTCTGGAAACACCATATATTTT. Amino acid sequence: CASGKRSGNTIYF. The full variable domain, rest sourced from reference TRBV11-3 and TRBJ1-3, is EAGVVQSPRYKIIEKKQPVAFWCNPISGHNTLYWYLQNLGQGPELLIRYENEEAVDDSQLPKDRFSAERLKGVDSTLKIQPAELGDSAVYLCASGKRSGNTIYFGEGSWLTVV.

The chain combines TRBV12-3 or TRBV12-4 with TRBJ1-1; perhaps TRBD1 as D (6 bases). The CDR3 spans 13 residues. Trimming cost V 10 bases and J 6 bases, with 18 bases left between them. The CDR3 bases are TGTGCCACCAAGTTTAACAGGGTCGCTGAAGCTTTCTTT. It specifies CATKFNRVAEAFF.

The chain combines TRBV11-3 with TRBJ2-3; possible D gene TRBD2, 5 bases. Germline V gene sequence: CDR1 SGHNT, CDR2 YENEEA. This CDR3 has 14 amino acids. The ends were cut back, 3 bases at V and 2 bases at J, with 9 bases in the middle. CDR3 nucleotides: TGTGCCAGCAGCTTCAGCGGAACCACAGATACGCAGTATTTT. Translation gives CASSFSGTTDTQYF.

The chain uses TRBV18 and TRBJ1-1; D gene unclear. This CDR3 contains 15 residues. Germline V lookup: CDR1 KGHSH, CDR2 LQKENI. V was trimmed by 6 bases and J by 3 bases, leaving 17 bases between them. The CDR3, as DNA: TGTGCCAGCTCCCCAAGAGGCAAACTAGACACTGAAGCTTTCTTT. Amino acid sequence: CASSPRGKLDTEAFF.